The following is a TCR beta chain sequence with its context. Generated by immunoSEQ multiplex PCR, the TCRdb table keeps only in-frame clones and is missing some. The sample includes a few hundred thousand clones, approximately 87% of them seen just once. These data belong to a study of blood T cell repertoires in COVID-19. The wider study: The recovered donors of Cohort 3 showed two negative PCRs, clearance, or symptom resolution. The United States, Italy and Spain supplied acute and convalescent COVID-19 samples. The cDNA or gDNA used as material had been derived from T cells, B-cell-depleted T cells, or PBMCs.

V gave up 2 bases and J gave up 0 bases, with 8 bases separating them. The CDR3 consists of 15 residues. In germline, CDR1 is MNHEY, CDR2 SVGAGI. The gene calls are TRBV6-5 and TRBJ1-3; D is undetermined. This TCR came from a man in his forties or fifties in a cohort exposed to, infected with or recovered from COVID-19 (not recorded which). Sequenced: PBMCs or T cells enriched from blood (not recorded which). CDR3 sequence: CASSYGTVSGNTIYF. The CDR3 nucleotides are TGTGCCAGCAGTTACGGTACAGTCTCTGGAAACACCATATATTTT.